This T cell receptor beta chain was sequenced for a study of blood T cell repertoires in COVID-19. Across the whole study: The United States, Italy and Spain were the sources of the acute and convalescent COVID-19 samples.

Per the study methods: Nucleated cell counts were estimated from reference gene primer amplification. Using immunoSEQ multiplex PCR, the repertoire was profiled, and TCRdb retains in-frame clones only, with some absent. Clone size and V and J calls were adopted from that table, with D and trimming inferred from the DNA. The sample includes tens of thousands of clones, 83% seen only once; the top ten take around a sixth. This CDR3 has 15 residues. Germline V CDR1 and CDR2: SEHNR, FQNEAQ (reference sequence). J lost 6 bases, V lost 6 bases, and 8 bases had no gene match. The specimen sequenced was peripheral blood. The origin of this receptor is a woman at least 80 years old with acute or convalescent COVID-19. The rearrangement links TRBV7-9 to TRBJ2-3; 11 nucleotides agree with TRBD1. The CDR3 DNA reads TGTGCCAGCAGTCCCAGGACAGGGGGCTCCGATACGCAGTATTTT. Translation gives CASSPRTGGSDTQYF.